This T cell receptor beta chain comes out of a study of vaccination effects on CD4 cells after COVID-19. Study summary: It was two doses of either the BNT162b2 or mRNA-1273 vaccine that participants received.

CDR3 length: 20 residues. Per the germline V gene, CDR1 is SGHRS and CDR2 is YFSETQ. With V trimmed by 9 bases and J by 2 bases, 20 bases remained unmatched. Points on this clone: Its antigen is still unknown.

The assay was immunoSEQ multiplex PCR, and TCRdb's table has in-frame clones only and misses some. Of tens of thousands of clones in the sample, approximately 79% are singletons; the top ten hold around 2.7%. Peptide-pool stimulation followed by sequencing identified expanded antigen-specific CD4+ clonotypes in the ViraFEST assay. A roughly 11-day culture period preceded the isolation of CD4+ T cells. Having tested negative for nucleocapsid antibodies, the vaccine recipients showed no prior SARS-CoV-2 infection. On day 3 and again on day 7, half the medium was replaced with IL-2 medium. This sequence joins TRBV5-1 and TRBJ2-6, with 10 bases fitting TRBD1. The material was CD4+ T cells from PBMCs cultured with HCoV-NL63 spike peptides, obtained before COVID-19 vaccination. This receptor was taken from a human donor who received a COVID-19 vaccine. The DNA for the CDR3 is TGCGCCATACTGACCTTCACGACCGGGACAGGGGTTCCTGGGGCCAACGTCCTGACTTTC. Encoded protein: CAILTFTTGTGVPGANVLTF.